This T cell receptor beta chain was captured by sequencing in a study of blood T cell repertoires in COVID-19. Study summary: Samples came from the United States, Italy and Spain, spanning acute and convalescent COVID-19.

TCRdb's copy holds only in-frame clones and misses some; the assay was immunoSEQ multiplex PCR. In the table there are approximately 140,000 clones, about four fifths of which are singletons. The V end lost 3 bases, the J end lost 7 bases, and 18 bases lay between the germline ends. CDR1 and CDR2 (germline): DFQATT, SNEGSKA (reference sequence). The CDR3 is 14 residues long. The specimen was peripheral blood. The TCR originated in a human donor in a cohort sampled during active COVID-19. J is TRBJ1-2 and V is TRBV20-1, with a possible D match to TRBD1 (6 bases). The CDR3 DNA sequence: TGCAGTGCTAGTTCCCAGGGGAGATTAAGTGGCTACACCTTC. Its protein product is CSASSQGRLSGYTF.